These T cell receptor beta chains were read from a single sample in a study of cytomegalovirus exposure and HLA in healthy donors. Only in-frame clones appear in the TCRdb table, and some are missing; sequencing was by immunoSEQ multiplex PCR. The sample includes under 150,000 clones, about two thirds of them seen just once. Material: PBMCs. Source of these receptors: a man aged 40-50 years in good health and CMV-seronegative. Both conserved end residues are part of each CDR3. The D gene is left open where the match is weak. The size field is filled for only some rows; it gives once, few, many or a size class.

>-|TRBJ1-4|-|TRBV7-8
CASSLAGRGVEKLFF
TGTGCCAGCAGCTTAGCGGGCAGGGGTGTTGAAAAACTGTTTTTT
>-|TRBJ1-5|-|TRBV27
CASSYTEGTQPQHF
TGTGCCAGCAGTTATACGGAGGGAACTCAGCCCCAGCATTTT
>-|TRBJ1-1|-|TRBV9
CASSGTGFTEAFF
TGTGCCAGCAGCGGTACAGGGTTCACTGAAGCTTTCTTT
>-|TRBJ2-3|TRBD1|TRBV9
CASSARTGGKYF
TGTGCCAGCAGCGCCCGGACAGGGGGAAAGTATTTT
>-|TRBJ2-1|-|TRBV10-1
CASGGKQFF
TGCGCCAGCGGGGGGAAGCAGTTCTTC
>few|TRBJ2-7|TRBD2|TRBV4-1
CASKVRLAAYEQYF
TGCGCCAGCAAAGTCCGACTAGCGGCGTACGAGCAGTACTTC
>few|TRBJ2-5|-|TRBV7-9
CASSLESGVGETQYF
TGTGCCAGCAGCTTAGAGTCGGGAGTGGGGGAGACCCAGTACTTC
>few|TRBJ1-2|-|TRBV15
CATSRHSGGYTF
TGTGCCACCAGCAGGCACTCCGGGGGCTACACCTTC
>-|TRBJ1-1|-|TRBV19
CASSTHRDTEAFF
TGTGCCAGTAGCACCCACAGGGACACTGAAGCTTTCTTT
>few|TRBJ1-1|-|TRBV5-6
CASSLGTGRGRTEAFF
TGTGCCAGCAGCTTGGGTACTGGGAGGGGGAGAACTGAAGCTTTCTTT
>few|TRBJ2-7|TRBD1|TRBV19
CASSRKGQGGEQYF
TGTGCCAGTAGTAGAAAGGGACAGGGAGGAGAGCAGTACTTC
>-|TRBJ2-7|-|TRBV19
CASSLFRDNSYEQYF
TGTGCCAGTAGTCTCTTCCGGGACAACTCCTACGAGCAGTACTTC
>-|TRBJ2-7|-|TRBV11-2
CASSLVPPGRGYEQYF
TGTGCCAGCAGCTTAGTCCCCCCCGGCAGGGGTTACGAGCAGTACTTC
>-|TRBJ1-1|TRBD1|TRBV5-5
CASSPRTGLNTEAFF
TGTGCCAGCAGCCCCCGGACAGGGCTGAACACTGAAGCTTTCTTT
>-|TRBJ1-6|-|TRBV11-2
CASSYSSYNSPLHF
TGTGCCAGCAGCTACAGCTCCTATAATTCACCCCTCCACTTT
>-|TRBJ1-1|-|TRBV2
CASSVPSREAFF
TGTGCCAGCAGTGTCCCGTCCCGTGAAGCTTTCTTT
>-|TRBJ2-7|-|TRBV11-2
CASSSLRGSYEQYF
TGTGCCAGCAGCTCCCTCAGGGGTTCCTACGAGCAGTACTTC
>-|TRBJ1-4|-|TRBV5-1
CASSRTSTPTNEKLFF
TGCGCCAGCAGCCGGACATCGACCCCAACTAATGAAAAACTGTTTTTT
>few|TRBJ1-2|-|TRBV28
CASRTTGYYGYTF
TGTGCCAGCAGAACCACAGGGTACTATGGCTACACCTTC
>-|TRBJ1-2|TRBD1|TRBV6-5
CASSDLTGKGGYPF
TGTGCCAGCAGTGACCTGACAGGGAAAGGAGGCTACCCCTTC
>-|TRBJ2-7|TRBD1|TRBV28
CASRPPGQGIYEQYF
TGTGCCAGCAGACCGCCGGGACAGGGGATCTACGAGCAGTACTTC
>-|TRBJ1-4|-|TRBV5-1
CASSSQGNEKLFF
TGCGCCAGCAGCAGTCAGGGTAATGAAAAACTGTTTTTT
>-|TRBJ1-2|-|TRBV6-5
CASSRLQGDYTF
TGTGCCAGCAGTCGATTACAGGGAGACTACACCTTC
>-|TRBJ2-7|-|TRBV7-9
CASRGAYEQYF
TGTGCCAGCAGGGGAGCATACGAGCAGTACTTC
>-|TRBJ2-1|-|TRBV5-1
CASSTRSILAWYNEQFF
TGCGCCAGCAGCACAAGGTCGATACTAGCTTGGTACAATGAGCAGTTCTTC
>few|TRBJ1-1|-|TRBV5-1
CASPTANTEAFF
TGCGCCAGCCCGACAGCGAACACTGAAGCTTTCTTT
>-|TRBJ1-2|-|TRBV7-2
CASSLAAGLGQNLNYGYTF
TGTGCCAGCAGCTTAGCGGCAGGGTTGGGACAAAACCTTAACTATGGCTACACCTTC
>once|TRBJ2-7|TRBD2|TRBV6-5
CASSGAGGRNDEQYF
TGTGCCAGCAGCGGAGCGGGAGGGCGGAATGACGAGCAGTACTTC
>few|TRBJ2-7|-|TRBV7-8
CASSLALGAYEQYF
TGTGCCAGCAGCTTAGCGCTAGGGGCCTACGAGCAGTACTTC
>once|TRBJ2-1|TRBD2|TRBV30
CAWRLAGLREQFF
TGTGCCTGGCGACTAGCGGGACTTCGAGAGCAGTTCTTC
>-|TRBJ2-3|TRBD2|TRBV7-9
CASSSLAGLNTQYF
TGTGCCAGCAGCTCATTAGCGGGGCTGAATACGCAGTATTTT